These 14 T cell receptor beta chains were sequenced from one sample in a study of blood T cell repertoires in COVID-19. The table came from immunoSEQ multiplex PCR; TCRdb's copy has only in-frame clones and leaves some out. The profile shows about 400,000 clones, approximately 86% of them singletons. Sequencing was performed on PBMCs or T cells enriched from blood (not recorded which). The receptors come from a middle-aged woman with acute COVID-19.

The gene calls are TRBV5-1 and TRBJ2-4, with 7 bases identical to TRBD1. Germline V CDR1 and CDR2: SGHRS, YFSETQ. This CDR3 has 16 amino acids. V dropped 4 bases and J dropped 0; count of bases not matched to a gene: 7. This CDR3 is CASSQGQDLAKNIQYF. CDR3 DNA: TGCGCCAGCAGCCAAGGACAGGATCTAGCCAAAAACATTCAGTACTTC.

The rearrangement joins TRBV7-8 to TRBJ2-5; 9 bases match TRBD1. With 5 bases clipped from V and 4 bases from J, the junction kept 2 bases outside the gene matches. Germline loops: CDR1 SGHVS, CDR2 FQNEAQ. CDR3 length: 13 amino acids. CDR3 sequence (DNA): TGTGCCAGCAGCATGGACAGGGGAGAGACCCAGTACTTC. It encodes CASSMDRGETQYF.

This chain connects TRBV5-6 to TRBJ2-3, with a weak D call TRBD1 (5 bases). This CDR3 has 14 amino acids. Trimming cost V 3 bases and J 7 bases, with 15 bases left between them. Germline V lookup: CDR1 SGHDT, CDR2 YYEEEE. The DNA for the CDR3 is TGTGCCAGCAGCTGGGCTAGGGGTGAAAATACGCAGTATTTT. Its translation is CASSWARGENTQYF.

CDR3 protein: CAISPSGGETQYF. The CDR3 coding sequence is TGTGCCATCTCCCCTAGCGGTGGGGAGACCCAGTACTTC. This rearrangement joins TRBV10-3 to TRBJ2-5, with 7 bases matching TRBD2. J gave up 5 bases and V 8 bases, and 8 bases lay outside the gene matches. The CDR3 is 13 residues long. Germline loops: CDR1 ENHRY, CDR2 SYGVKD.

The J gene is TRBJ2-1, the V gene TRBV9; TRBD2 agrees at 12 bases. Trimming at V came to 0 bases and at J to 4 bases, leaving 8 bases not matched to a gene. Per the germline V gene, CDR1 is SGDLS and CDR2 is YYNGEE. This CDR3 spans 18 amino acids. The CDR3 DNA reads as TGTGCCAGCAGCGTAGTTTCTAGCGGGGGGGCGGGTTACAATGAGCAGTTCTTC. The encoded protein is CASSVVSSGGAGYNEQFF.

This rearrangement joins TRBV6-5 to TRBJ1-2, with 9 nucleotides matching TRBD1. The V segment lost 2 bases and the J segment 4 bases; nucleotides outside the gene matches: 5. Germline loops: CDR1 MNHEY, CDR2 SVGAGI. The CDR3 runs 15 residues. The CDR3 loop is CASSYGTGSTYGYTF. The DNA for the CDR3 is TGTGCCAGCAGTTACGGGACAGGGTCTACCTATGGCTACACCTTC.

V and J are TRBV10-1 and TRBJ1-1; D unclear. CDR1 is WNHNN and CDR2 is SYGVQD in the germline V gene (reference sequence). The V and J ends lost 3 bases and 0 bases respectively, with 17 bases between them. This CDR3 is 17 amino acids long. The CDR3 protein is CASSEKGSGGMNTEAFF. The CDR3 DNA follows: TGCGCCAGCAGTGAAAAGGGTTCAGGCGGGATGAACACTGAAGCTTTCTTT.

This rearrangement joins TRBV5-1 to TRBJ2-3; D unresolved. The CDR3 is made up of 15 amino acids. CDR1 is SGHRS, CDR2 YFSETQ, per germline. V was pared by 0 bases and J by 0 bases, with 8 bases between. The CDR3 is CASSLADGSTDTQYF. CDR3 bases: TGCGCCAGCAGCTTGGCCGATGGCAGCACAGATACGCAGTATTTT.

The chain employs TRBV29-1 and TRBJ1-1; 8 nucleotides agree with TRBD1. The CDR3 runs to 12 residues. The J segment lost 5 bases and the V segment lost 5 bases, leaving 4 bases of the junction unmatched. Germline loops: CDR1 SQVTM, CDR2 ANQGSEA. CDR3 in amino acids: CSVIRGLTEAFF. DNA for the CDR3: TGCAGCGTTATCAGGGGGCTTACTGAAGCTTTCTTT.

The V gene is TRBV5-1, the J gene TRBJ1-1, with 7 bases identical to TRBD1. V gave up 2 bases and J gave up 1 base; unmatched junction bases: 11. CDR3 size: 17 residues. Germline assignment: CDR1 SGHRS and CDR2 YFSETQ. The chain's CDR3 is CASSFYPGQRSNTEAFF. CDR3 nucleotides: TGCGCCAGCAGCTTTTACCCGGGACAGAGATCGAACACTGAAGCTTTCTTT.

The V gene is TRBV10-3, the J gene TRBJ1-2, with a possible D match to TRBD1 (5 bases). The CDR3 extends over 14 amino acids. Deletions cut 0 bases from V and 3 bases from J, with 8 bases between. The germline CDR1 and CDR2 sequences are ENHRY and SYGVKD. The CDR3 is CAISESGRDYGYTF. The CDR3 DNA is TGTGCCATCAGTGAGTCTGGCAGGGACTATGGCTACACCTTC.

V is TRBV19 and J is TRBJ1-1; 10 bases line up with TRBD1. V dropped 4 bases and J dropped 0; count of bases not matched to a gene: 5. The CDR3 runs 16 residues. Germline V CDR1 and CDR2: LNHDA, SQIVND (reference sequence). CDR3 nucleotides: TGTGCCAGTAGTAGCTGGACAGGGGGTATGAACACTGAAGCTTTCTTT. It yields the protein CASSSWTGGMNTEAFF. The full variable domain, with the rest looked up from reference TRBV19 and TRBJ1-1, is DGGITQSPKYLFRKEGQNVTLSCEQNLNHDAMYWYRQDPGQGLRLIYYSQIVNDFQKGDIAEGYSVSREKKESFPLTVTSAQKNPTAFYLCASSSWTGGMNTEAFFGQGTRLTVV.

This clone showed up just a few times. The V and J genes are TRBV13 and TRBJ1-4; tentative D call: TRBD1 (5 bases). CDR1 is PRHDT, CDR2 FYEKMQ, per germline (reference sequence). This CDR3 has 14 residues. V lost 2 bases and J 7 bases, leaving 11 bases between the germline ends. The CDR3 reads CASSLWGQGEKLFF. For the CDR3, the DNA is TGTGCCAGCAGCTTATGGGGCCAAGGTGAAAAACTGTTTTTT.

V is TRBV30 and J is TRBJ2-7; a possible D gene is TRBD1 (5 bases). CDR1 and CDR2 from the germline V gene are GTSNPN and SVGIG (reference sequence). CDR3 length: 14 residues. V lost 0 bases, J lost 5 bases, and 14 bases lay in between. The DNA of the CDR3 is TGTGCCTGGAGTGTAATTCCACAGGACCACGAGCAGTACTTC. Encoded protein: CAWSVIPQDHEQYF.